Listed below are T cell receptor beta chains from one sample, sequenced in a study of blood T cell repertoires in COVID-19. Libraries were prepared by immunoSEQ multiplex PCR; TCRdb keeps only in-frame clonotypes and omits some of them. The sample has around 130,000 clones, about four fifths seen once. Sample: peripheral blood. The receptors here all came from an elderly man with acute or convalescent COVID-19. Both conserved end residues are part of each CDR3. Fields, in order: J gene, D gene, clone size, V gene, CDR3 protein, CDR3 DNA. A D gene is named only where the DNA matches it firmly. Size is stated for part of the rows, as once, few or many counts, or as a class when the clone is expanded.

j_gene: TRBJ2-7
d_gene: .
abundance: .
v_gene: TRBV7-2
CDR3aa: CASSFRSRSEQYF
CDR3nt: TGTGCCAGCAGCTTCCGAAGCCGATCAGAGCAGTACTTC

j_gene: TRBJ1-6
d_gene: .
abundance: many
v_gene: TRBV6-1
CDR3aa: CASSEEFGQGNSPLHF
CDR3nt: TGTGCCAGCAGTGAAGAGTTCGGCCAGGGTAACTCACCCCTCCACTTT

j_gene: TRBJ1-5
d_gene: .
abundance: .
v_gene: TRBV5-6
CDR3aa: CASGRIPCNYSNQPQHF
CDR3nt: TGTGCCAGCGGCCGAATACCCTGTAATTATAGCAATCAGCCCCAGCATTTT

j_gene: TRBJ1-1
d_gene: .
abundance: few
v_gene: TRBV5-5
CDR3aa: CASSLAGKNTEAFF
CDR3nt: TGTGCCAGCAGCTTGGCCGGGAAGAACACTGAAGCTTTCTTT

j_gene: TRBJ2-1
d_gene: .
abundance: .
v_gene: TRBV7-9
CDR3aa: CASSFYPVLQGESNEQFF
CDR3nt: TGTGCCAGCAGCTTTTACCCCGTTTTACAGGGAGAAAGCAATGAGCAGTTCTTC

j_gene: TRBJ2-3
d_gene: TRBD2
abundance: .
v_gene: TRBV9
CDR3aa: CASRTSGTDTQYF
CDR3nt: TGTGCCAGCCGGACTAGCGGCACAGATACGCAGTATTTT

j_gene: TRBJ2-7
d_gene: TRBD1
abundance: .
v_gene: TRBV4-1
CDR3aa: CASSQKDRGADEQYF
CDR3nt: TGCGCCAGCAGCCAAAAAGACAGGGGCGCGGACGAGCAGTACTTC

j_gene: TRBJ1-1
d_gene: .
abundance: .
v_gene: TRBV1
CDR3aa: CTSSQGPHHLQGKKRTEAFF
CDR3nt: TGCACCAGCAGCCAAGGGCCCCACCACCTACAGGGGAAGAAGCGTACTGAAGCTTTCTTT

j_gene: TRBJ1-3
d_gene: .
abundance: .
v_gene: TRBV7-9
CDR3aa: CASSRTSGLSVLSGNTIYF
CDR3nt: TGTGCCAGCAGCCGAACCTCGGGACTTAGCGTACTCTCTGGAAACACCATATATTTT

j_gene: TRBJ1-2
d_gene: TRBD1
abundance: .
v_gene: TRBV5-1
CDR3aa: CASSPGDSLYGYTF
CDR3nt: TGCGCCAGCAGCCCCGGGGACAGCCTCTATGGCTACACCTTC

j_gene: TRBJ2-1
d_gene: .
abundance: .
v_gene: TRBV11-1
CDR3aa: CASSFDRLSYNEQFF
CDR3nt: TGTGCCAGCAGTTTCGACAGACTCTCCTACAATGAGCAGTTCTTC

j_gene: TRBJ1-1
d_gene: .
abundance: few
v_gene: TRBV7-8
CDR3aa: CASSSTPGQENTEAFF
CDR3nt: TGTGCCAGCAGCTCTACGCCGGGACAAGAGAACACTGAAGCTTTCTTT

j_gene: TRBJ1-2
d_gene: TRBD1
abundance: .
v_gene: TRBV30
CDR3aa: CAWSEQGSGYTF
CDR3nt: TGTGCCTGGAGTGAACAGGGGTCTGGCTACACCTTC

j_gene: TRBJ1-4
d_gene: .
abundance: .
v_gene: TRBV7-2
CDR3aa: CASSRIGGKLFF
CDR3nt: TGTGCCAGCAGCCGTATCGGGGGAAAACTGTTTTTT

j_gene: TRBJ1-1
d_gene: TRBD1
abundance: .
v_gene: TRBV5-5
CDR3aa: CASSWGTGNTEAFF
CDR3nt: TGTGCCAGCAGCTGGGGGACAGGCAACACTGAAGCTTTCTTT

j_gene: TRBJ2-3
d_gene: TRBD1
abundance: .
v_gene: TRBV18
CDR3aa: CASSQSTGVDTQYF
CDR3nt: TGTGCCAGCTCCCAATCGACAGGGGTAGATACGCAGTATTTT

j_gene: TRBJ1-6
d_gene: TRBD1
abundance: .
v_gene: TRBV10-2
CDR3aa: CASSDSSRDSYNSPLHF
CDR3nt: TGCGCCAGCAGTGACTCTTCCCGGGACAGCTATAATTCACCCCTCCACTTT

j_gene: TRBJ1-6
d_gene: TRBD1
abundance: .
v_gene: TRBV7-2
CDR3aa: CASSSGTGKNSPLHF
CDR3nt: TGTGCCAGCAGCTCGGGGACAGGGAAAAATTCACCCCTCCACTTT

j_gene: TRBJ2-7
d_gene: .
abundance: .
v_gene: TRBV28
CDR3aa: CASRSPGGYEQYF
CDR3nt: TGTGCCAGCAGATCACCCGGAGGGTACGAGCAGTACTTC

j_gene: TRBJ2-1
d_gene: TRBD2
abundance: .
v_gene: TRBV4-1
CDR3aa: CASSQDDGGAINEQFF
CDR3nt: TGCGCCAGCAGCCAAGATGACGGGGGGGCCATCAATGAGCAGTTCTTC

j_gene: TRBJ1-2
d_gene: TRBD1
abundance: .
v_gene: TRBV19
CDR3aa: CASTGQGRTSNYGYTF
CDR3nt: TGTGCCAGTACAGGACAGGGGAGAACCTCTAACTATGGCTACACCTTC

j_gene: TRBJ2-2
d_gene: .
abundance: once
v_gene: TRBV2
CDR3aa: CASSEGPGELFF
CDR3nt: TGTGCCAGCAGTGAGGGCCCCGGGGAGCTGTTTTTT

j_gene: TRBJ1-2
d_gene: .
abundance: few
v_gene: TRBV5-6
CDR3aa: CASSRNPYGYTF
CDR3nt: TGTGCCAGCAGTAGAAACCCCTATGGCTACACCTTC

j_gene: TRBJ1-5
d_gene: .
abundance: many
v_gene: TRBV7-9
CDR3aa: CASSDGGQPQHF
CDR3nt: TGTGCCAGCAGCGACGGGGGTCAGCCCCAGCATTTT

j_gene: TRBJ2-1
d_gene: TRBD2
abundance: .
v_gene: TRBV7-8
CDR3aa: CASSLGGGASNEQFF
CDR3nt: TGTGCCAGCAGCTTAGGCGGGGGGGCCAGCAATGAGCAGTTCTTC

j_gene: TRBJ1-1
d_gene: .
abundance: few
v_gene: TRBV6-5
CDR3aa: CASSLSGVAEAFF
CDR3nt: TGTGCCAGCAGTTTATCAGGGGTAGCTGAAGCTTTCTTT

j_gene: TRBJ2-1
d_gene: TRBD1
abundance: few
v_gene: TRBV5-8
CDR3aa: CASSQRLTGVNEQFF
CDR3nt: TGTGCCAGCAGCCAGAGGTTGACAGGGGTCAATGAGCAGTTCTTC

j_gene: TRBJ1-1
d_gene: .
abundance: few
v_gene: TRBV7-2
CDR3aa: CASSLRAYTEAFF
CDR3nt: TGTGCCAGCAGCCTGAGGGCATACACTGAAGCTTTCTTT

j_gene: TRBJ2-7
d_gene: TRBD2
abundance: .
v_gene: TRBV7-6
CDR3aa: CASSLRLAGESGREQYF
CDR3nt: TGTGCCAGCAGCTTAAGACTAGCCGGGGAGAGTGGGCGCGAGCAGTACTTC

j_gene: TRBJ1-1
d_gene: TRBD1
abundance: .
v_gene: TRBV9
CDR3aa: CASSVDRGLTEAFF
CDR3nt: TGTGCCAGCAGCGTAGATAGGGGGCTTACTGAAGCTTTCTTT

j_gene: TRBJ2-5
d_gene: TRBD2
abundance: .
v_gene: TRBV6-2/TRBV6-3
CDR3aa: CASSHSGRGETQYF
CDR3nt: TGTGCCAGCAGTCATTCAGGGAGGGGAGAGACCCAGTACTTC

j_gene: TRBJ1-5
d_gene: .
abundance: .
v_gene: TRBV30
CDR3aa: CAWSVGEYNSNQPQHF
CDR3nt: TGTGCCTGGAGTGTAGGGGAATATAATAGCAATCAGCCCCAGCATTTT

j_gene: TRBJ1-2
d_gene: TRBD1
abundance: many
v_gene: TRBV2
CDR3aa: CASRNRDSFYGYTF
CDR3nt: TGTGCCAGCAGAAACCGGGACAGCTTCTATGGCTACACCTTC

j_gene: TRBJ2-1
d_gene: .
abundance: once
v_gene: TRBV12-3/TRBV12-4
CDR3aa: CASPAPSGNEQFF
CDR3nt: TGTGCCAGCCCCGCCCCCAGCGGCAATGAGCAGTTCTTC

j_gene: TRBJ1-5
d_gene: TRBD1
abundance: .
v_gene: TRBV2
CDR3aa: CASSEDRDGQPQHF
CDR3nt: TGTGCCAGCAGCGAGGACAGGGACGGTCAGCCCCAGCATTTT

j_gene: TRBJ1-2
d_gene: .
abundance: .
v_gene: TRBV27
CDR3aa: CASRQGNYGYTF
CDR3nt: TGTGCCAGCAGGCAGGGGAACTATGGCTACACCTTC

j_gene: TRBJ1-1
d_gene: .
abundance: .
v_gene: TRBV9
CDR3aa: CASSSTPGTEDEAFF
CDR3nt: TGTGCCAGCAGCTCCACCCCCGGTACAGAAGATGAAGCTTTCTTT

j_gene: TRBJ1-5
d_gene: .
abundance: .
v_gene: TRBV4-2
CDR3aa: CASSPQRGQPQHF
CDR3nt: TGTGCCAGCAGCCCTCAAAGGGGACAGCCCCAGCATTTT

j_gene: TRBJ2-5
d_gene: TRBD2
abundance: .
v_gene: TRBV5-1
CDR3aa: CASSLGSGEVQTQYF
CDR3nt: TGCGCCAGCAGCTTGGGCAGCGGGGAGGTGCAGACCCAGTACTTC

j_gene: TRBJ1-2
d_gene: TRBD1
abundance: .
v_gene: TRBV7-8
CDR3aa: CASSIDRADYGYTF
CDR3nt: TGTGCCAGCAGCATTGACAGGGCGGACTATGGCTACACCTTC

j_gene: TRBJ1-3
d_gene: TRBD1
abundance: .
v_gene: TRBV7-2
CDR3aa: CASSALTGGSGNTIYF
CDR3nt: TGTGCCAGCAGCGCCCTGACAGGGGGTTCTGGAAACACCATATATTTT

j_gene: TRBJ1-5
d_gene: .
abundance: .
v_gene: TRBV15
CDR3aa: CATSRDIGGMPQHF
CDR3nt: TGTGCCACCAGCAGAGATATAGGGGGAATGCCCCAGCATTTT

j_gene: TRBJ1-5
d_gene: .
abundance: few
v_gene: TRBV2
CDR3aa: CASSRSNQPQHF
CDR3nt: TGTGCCAGCAGTCGGAGCAATCAGCCCCAGCATTTT

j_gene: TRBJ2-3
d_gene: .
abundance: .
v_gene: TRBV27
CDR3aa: CASSFGTDTDTQYF
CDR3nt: TGTGCCAGCAGTTTCGGGACTGACACAGATACGCAGTATTTT

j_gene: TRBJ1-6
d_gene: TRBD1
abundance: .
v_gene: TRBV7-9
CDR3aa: CASSSPRQGKNSPLHF
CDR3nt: TGTGCCAGCAGCTCCCCACGACAGGGGAAAAATTCACCCCTCCACTTT

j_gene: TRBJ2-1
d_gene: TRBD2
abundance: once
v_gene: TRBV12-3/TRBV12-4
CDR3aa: CASSLTSFEQFF
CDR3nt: TGTGCCAGCAGTTTGACTAGCTTTGAGCAGTTCTTC

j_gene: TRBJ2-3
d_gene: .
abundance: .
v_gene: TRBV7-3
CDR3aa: CASSASGLSTDTQYF
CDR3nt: TGTGCCAGCAGCGCCTCGGGACTCTCCACAGATACGCAGTATTTT

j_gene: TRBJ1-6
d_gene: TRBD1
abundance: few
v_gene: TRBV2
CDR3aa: CASIRDRDPSPLHF
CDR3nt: TGTGCCAGCATCCGGGACAGGGACCCTTCACCCCTCCACTTT

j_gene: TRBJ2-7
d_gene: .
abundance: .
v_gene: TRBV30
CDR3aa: CAWKGAYEQYF
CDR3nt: TGTGCCTGGAAGGGAGCCTACGAGCAGTACTTC

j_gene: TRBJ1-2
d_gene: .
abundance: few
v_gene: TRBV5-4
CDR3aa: CASSLSSRDYTF
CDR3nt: TGTGCCAGCAGCTTAAGTTCCAGGGACTACACCTTC

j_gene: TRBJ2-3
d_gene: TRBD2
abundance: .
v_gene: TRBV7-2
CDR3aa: CASSFTGTSGGTAGDTQYF
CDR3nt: TGTGCCAGCAGCTTTACCGGGACTAGCGGGGGGACCGCCGGGGATACGCAGTATTTT

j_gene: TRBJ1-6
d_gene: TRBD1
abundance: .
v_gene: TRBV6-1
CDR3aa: CASSEDRGRNNSPLHF
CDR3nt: TGTGCCAGCAGTGAGGACAGGGGGCGGAACAATTCACCCCTCCACTTT

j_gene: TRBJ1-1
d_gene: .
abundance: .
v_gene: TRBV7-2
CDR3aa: CASSRTGNRNTEAFF
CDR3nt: TGTGCCAGCAGCCGTACAGGGAACCGGAACACTGAAGCTTTCTTT

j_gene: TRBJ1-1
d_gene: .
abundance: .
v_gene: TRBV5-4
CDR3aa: CASSTTQNTEAFF
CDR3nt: TGTGCCAGCAGCACTACTCAGAACACTGAAGCTTTCTTT

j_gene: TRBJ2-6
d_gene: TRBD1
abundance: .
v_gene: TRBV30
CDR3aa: CALTRDRVPGANVLTF
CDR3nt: TGTGCCTTGACGAGGGACAGGGTGCCTGGGGCCAACGTCCTGACTTTC